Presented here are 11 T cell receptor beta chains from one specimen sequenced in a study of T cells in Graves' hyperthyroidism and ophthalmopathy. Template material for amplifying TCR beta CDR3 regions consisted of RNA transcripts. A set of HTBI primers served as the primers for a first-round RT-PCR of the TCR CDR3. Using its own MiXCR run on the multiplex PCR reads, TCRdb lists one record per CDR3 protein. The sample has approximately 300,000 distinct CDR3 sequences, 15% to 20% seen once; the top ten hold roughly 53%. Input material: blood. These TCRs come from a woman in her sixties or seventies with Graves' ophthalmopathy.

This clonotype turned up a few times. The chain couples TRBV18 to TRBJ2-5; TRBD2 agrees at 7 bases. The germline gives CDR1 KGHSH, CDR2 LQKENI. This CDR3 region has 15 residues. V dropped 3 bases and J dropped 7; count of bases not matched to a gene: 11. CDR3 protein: CASSPPREPGWTQYF. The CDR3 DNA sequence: TGTGCCAGCTCACCCCCGCGGGAGCCGGGGTGGACCCAGTACTTC. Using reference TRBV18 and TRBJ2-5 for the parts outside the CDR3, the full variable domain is NAGVMQNPRHLVRRRGQEARLRCSPMKGHSHVYWYRQLPEEGLKFMVYLQKENIIDESGMPKERFSAEFPKEGPSILRIQQVVRGDSAAYFCASSPPREPGWTQYFGPGTRLLVL.

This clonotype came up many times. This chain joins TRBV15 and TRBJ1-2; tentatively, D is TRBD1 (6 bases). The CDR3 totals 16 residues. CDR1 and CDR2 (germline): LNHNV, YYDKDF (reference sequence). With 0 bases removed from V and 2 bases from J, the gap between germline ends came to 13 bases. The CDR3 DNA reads TGTGCCACCAGCAGAGATCCAAGGGGGAGAAACTATGGCTACACCTTC. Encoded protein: CATSRDPRGRNYGYTF. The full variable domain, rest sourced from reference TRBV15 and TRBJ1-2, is DAMVIQNPRYQVTQFGKPVTLSCSQTLNHNVMYWYQQKSSQAPKLLFHYYDKDFNNEADTPDNFQSRRPNTSFCFLDIRSPGLGDTAMYLCATSRDPRGRNYGYTFGSGTRLTVV.

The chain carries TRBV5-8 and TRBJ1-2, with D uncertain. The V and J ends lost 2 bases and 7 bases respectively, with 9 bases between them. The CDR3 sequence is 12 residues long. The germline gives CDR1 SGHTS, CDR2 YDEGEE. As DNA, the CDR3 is TGTGCCAGCAGCTTAATCCCCCCTGGCTACACCTTC. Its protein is CASSLIPPGYTF. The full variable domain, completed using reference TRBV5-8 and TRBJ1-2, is EAGVTQSPTHLIKTRGQQATLRCSPISGHTSVYWYQQALGLGLQFLLWYDEGEERNRGNFPPRFSGRQFPNYSSELNVNALELEDSALYLCASSLIPPGYTFGSGTRLTVV.

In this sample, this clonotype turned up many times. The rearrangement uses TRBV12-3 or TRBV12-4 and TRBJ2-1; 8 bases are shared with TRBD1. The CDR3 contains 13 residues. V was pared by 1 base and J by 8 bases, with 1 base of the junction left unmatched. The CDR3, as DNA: TGTGCCAGCAGTTTAGACAGGGGGGATGAGCAGTTCTTC. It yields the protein CASSLDRGDEQFF.

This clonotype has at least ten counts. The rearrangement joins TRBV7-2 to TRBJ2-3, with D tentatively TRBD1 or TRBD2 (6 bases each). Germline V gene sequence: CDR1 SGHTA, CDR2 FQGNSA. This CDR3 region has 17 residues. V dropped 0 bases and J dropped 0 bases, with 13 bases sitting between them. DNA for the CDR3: TGTGCCAGCAGCTTAGCAGGGGGGCCGCAGAGCACAGATACGCAGTATTTT. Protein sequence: CASSLAGGPQSTDTQYF.

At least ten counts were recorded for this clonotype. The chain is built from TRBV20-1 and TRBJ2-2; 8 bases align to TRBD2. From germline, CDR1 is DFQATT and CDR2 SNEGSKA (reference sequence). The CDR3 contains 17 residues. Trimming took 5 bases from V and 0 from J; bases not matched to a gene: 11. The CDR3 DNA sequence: TGCAGTGCTGAAGGGGCTAGCGGGCCCGCGAACACCGGGGAGCTGTTTTTT. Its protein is CSAEGASGPANTGELFF.

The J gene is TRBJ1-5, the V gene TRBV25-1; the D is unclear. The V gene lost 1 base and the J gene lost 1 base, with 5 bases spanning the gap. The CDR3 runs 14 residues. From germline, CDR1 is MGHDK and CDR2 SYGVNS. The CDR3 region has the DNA TGTGCCAGCAGTGAATTCGGCAGCAATCAGCCCCAGCATTTT. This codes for CASSEFGSNQPQHF.

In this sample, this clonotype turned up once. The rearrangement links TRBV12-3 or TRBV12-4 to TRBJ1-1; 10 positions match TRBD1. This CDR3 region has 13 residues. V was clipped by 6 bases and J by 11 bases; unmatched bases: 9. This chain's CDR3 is CASSHDRGRLAFF. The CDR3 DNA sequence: TGTGCCAGCAGCCACGACAGGGGGCGGCTTGCTTTCTTT.

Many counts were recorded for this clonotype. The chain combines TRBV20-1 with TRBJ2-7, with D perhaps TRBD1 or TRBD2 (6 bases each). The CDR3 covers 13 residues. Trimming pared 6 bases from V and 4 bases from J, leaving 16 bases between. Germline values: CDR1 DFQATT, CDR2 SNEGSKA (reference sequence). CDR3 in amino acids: CSAPWGAAYEQYF. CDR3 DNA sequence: TGCAGTGCGCCTTGGGGGGCGGCGTACGAGCAGTACTTC.

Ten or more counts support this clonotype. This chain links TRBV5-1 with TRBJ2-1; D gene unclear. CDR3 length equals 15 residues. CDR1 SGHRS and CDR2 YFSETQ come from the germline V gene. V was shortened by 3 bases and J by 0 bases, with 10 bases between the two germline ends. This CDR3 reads CASSSLRNSYNEQFF. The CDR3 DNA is TGCGCCAGCAGCTCCCTCAGGAACTCCTACAATGAGCAGTTCTTC.

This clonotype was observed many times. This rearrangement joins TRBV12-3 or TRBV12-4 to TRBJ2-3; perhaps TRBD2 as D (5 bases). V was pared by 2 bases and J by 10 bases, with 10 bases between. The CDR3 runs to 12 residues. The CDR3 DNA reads TGTGCCAGCAGTTTATATTTGGGAGCGCAGTATTTT. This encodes CASSLYLGAQYF.